These T cell receptor beta chains were read from a single sample in a study of identical twins. TCRdb re-analysed the 5' RACE reads in MiXCR, keeping a single row per CDR3 protein. The sample has about 530,000 distinct CDR3 sequences, 20% to 25% seen once. These same records also appear under a second study, on yellow fever vaccine responses in identical twins.

Sequencing used CD4+ T cells sorted from blood. These receptors were obtained from a young woman in good health. Both conserved end residues are part of each CDR3. The order of the fields is clone size, J gene, V gene, D gene, CDR3 DNA, CDR3 protein. The D gene is left open where the match is weak. Where a row states a size, it is once, few, many or the class of an expanded clone; other rows omit it.

size: few
J: TRBJ2-7
V: TRBV7-9
D: -
DNA: TGTGCCAGCAGCCAGCAGGACCGAACCTACGAGCAGTACTTC
CDR3: CASSQQDRTYEQYF

size: few
J: TRBJ2-6
V: TRBV5-1
D: -
DNA: TGCGCCAGCAGCTTACCTGGATCTGGGGCCAACGTCCTGACTTTC
CDR3: CASSLPGSGANVLTF

size: -
J: TRBJ2-5
V: TRBV6-1
D: -
DNA: TGTGCCAGCCATTCAAGGGGAACGTGGACCCAGTACTTC
CDR3: CASHSRGTWTQYF

size: -
J: TRBJ2-2
V: TRBV5-1
D: -
DNA: TGCGCCAGCAGCTTGGGGGGACGGAAGAACACCGGGGAGCTGTTTTTT
CDR3: CASSLGGRKNTGELFF

size: -
J: TRBJ2-5
V: TRBV3-1
D: -
DNA: TGTGCCAGCAGCCAAATGGGCGTAGAGACCCAGTACTTC
CDR3: CASSQMGVETQYF

size: -
J: TRBJ1-4
V: TRBV6-1
D: -
DNA: TGTGCCAGCAGTGAGGGGGGGGCTAATGAAAAACTGTTTTTT
CDR3: CASSEGGANEKLFF

size: few
J: TRBJ2-2
V: TRBV24-1
D: TRBD1
DNA: TGTGCCACCAGGGAACACGGGACAGAAAGTAGCGGGGAGCTGTTTTTT
CDR3: CATREHGTESSGELFF

size: few
J: TRBJ2-1
V: TRBV4-1
D: -
DNA: TGCGCCAGCAGCCACCCCGCCCCCTCTTATACAGGTTACAATGAGCAGTTCTTC
CDR3: CASSHPAPSYTGYNEQFF

size: few
J: TRBJ2-1
V: TRBV5-1
D: TRBD2
DNA: TGCGCCAGCAGCTCGCCGACTAGCGGGACCCTCTACAATGAGCAGTTCTTC
CDR3: CASSSPTSGTLYNEQFF

size: many
J: TRBJ2-3
V: TRBV4-1
D: -
DNA: TGCGCCAGCAGCCAAGATTCCGTCGGCAGGGTAATAGATACGCAGTATTTT
CDR3: CASSQDSVGRVIDTQYF

size: -
J: TRBJ2-7
V: TRBV5-1
D: -
DNA: TGCGCCAGCAGCGCGGGACCAGGGGGGAGCTCCTACGAGCAGTACTTC
CDR3: CASSAGPGGSSYEQYF

size: -
J: TRBJ1-1
V: TRBV12-3/TRBV12-4
D: -
DNA: TGTGCCAGCGGCTCGATCGAAGAAGCTGAAGCTTTCTTT
CDR3: CASGSIEEAEAFF

size: -
J: TRBJ2-1
V: TRBV7-3
D: -
DNA: TGTGCCAGCAGCTTGCACAAGAGCTCCTACAATGAGCAGTTCTTC
CDR3: CASSLHKSSYNEQFF

size: -
J: TRBJ1-4
V: TRBV20-1
D: TRBD1
DNA: TGCAGTGCGAGGACAGGCAAGGACGAAAAACTGTTTTTT
CDR3: CSARTGKDEKLFF

size: few
J: TRBJ2-7
V: TRBV5-1
D: TRBD1
DNA: TGCGCCAGCAGCTTTTGGGGGACAGCCTACGAGCAGTACTTC
CDR3: CASSFWGTAYEQYF

size: -
J: TRBJ2-1
V: TRBV3-1
D: -
DNA: TGTGCCAGCAGCCAGGGGGGGGGCGGGAATGAGCAGTTCTTC
CDR3: CASSQGGGGNEQFF

size: few
J: TRBJ2-1
V: TRBV12-3/TRBV12-4
D: -
DNA: TGTGCCAGCAGCCCTCCCCCCCTCAATGAGCAGTTCTTC
CDR3: CASSPPPLNEQFF

size: few
J: TRBJ2-5
V: TRBV29-1
D: TRBD1
DNA: TGCAGCGTTGATTTGGGACAGGGAACGGGCCAGTACTTC
CDR3: CSVDLGQGTGQYF

size: few
J: TRBJ2-5
V: TRBV12-3/TRBV12-4
D: -
DNA: TGTGCCAGCAGTTTGGGAGCGGCCATTGAGACCCAGTACTTC
CDR3: CASSLGAAIETQYF

size: once
J: TRBJ2-7
V: TRBV4-1
D: -
DNA: TGCGCCAGCAGCCAACCCGGGACGTCTTACGAGCAGTACTTC
CDR3: CASSQPGTSYEQYF

size: -
J: TRBJ2-1
V: TRBV3-1
D: TRBD2
DNA: TGTGCCAGCAGCCACCTAGCGGGAGAAGGTGAGCAGTTCTTC
CDR3: CASSHLAGEGEQFF

size: -
J: TRBJ1-2
V: TRBV15
D: TRBD1
DNA: TGTGCCACCAGCAGCGTCGGTGGTTCGAGCATCGGGACAGAAAGCTACACCTTC
CDR3: CATSSVGGSSIGTESYTF

size: -
J: TRBJ2-1
V: TRBV12-3/TRBV12-4
D: -
DNA: TGTGCCAGCAGTTTGGGGGGGGCGTTTGAGCAGTTCTTC
CDR3: CASSLGGAFEQFF

size: -
J: TRBJ2-3
V: TRBV10-3
D: -
DNA: TGTGCCATCAGGGAAATTGGGGATACGCAGTATTTT
CDR3: CAIREIGDTQYF

size: -
J: TRBJ2-2
V: TRBV12-3/TRBV12-4
D: TRBD1
DNA: TGTGCCAGCAGCATAGGACAGGGGAGAGCCGGGGAGCTGTTTTTT
CDR3: CASSIGQGRAGELFF

size: few
J: TRBJ2-1
V: TRBV5-1
D: TRBD2
DNA: TGCGCCAGCAGCGTCGGGACTAGCCCAGACAATGAGCAGTTCTTC
CDR3: CASSVGTSPDNEQFF

size: -
J: TRBJ1-4
V: TRBV10-2
D: -
DNA: TGCGCCAGCAAGGAGTCAACAGGGCTTGCAACTAATGAAAAACTGTTTTTT
CDR3: CASKESTGLATNEKLFF

size: -
J: TRBJ2-1
V: TRBV24-1
D: -
DNA: TGTGCCACCAGTGATGAACCAGGGCCCTACAATGAGCAGTTCTTC
CDR3: CATSDEPGPYNEQFF

size: few
J: TRBJ1-2
V: TRBV4-1
D: TRBD1
DNA: TGCGCCAGCAGCCTCACCGGGACAGGGTATTCAGGCTACACCTTC
CDR3: CASSLTGTGYSGYTF

size: -
J: TRBJ1-2
V: TRBV19
D: -
DNA: TGTGCCAGTTCCATCGGGGCCCGACAACGGGCTAAGGGCTACACCTTC
CDR3: CASSIGARQRAKGYTF

size: -
J: TRBJ1-1
V: TRBV18
D: TRBD1
DNA: TGTGCCAGCTCACCTTTGACAGGGGGCTGGACTGAAGCTTTCTTT
CDR3: CASSPLTGGWTEAFF

size: few
J: TRBJ2-1
V: TRBV6-6
D: TRBD2
DNA: TGTGCCAGCAGGGCCCAAGCGGGGGGGCCCAATGAGCAGTTCTTC
CDR3: CASRAQAGGPNEQFF

size: -
J: TRBJ2-1
V: TRBV18
D: TRBD1
DNA: TGTGCCAGCTCACCACCTTTCTGGGACAGGGGAAACAATGAGCAGTTCTTC
CDR3: CASSPPFWDRGNNEQFF

size: few
J: TRBJ1-2
V: TRBV20-1
D: TRBD1
DNA: TGCAGTGAGAAGGACAGGGTGGCTGGCTACACCTTC
CDR3: CSEKDRVAGYTF

size: few
J: TRBJ1-1
V: TRBV3-1
D: -
DNA: TGTGCCAGCAGCCAAGTGAAGAACACTGAAGCTTTCTTT
CDR3: CASSQVKNTEAFF

size: few
J: TRBJ2-5
V: TRBV3-1
D: -
DNA: TGTGCCAGCAGCCGTTACCCCTCCCCCCAAGAGACCCAGTACTTC
CDR3: CASSRYPSPQETQYF

size: -
J: TRBJ2-1
V: TRBV24-1
D: -
DNA: TGTGCCACCAGTACGCTTCGGGGCACCGACTGGAATGAGCAGTTCTTC
CDR3: CATSTLRGTDWNEQFF

size: -
J: TRBJ2-1
V: TRBV5-1
D: TRBD1
DNA: TGCGCCAGCAGCCGACCTACGGGACAGGGCGGGAATGAGCAGTTCTTC
CDR3: CASSRPTGQGGNEQFF

size: few
J: TRBJ2-1
V: TRBV2
D: TRBD1
DNA: TGTGCCAGAAGGGAACGGGACAGGGCTAACAATGAGCAGTTCTTC
CDR3: CARRERDRANNEQFF

size: -
J: TRBJ2-2
V: TRBV6-5
D: TRBD2
DNA: TGTGCCAGCAGTTACTCCGGGGGGGAGAACACCGGGGAGCTGTTTTTT
CDR3: CASSYSGGENTGELFF

size: -
J: TRBJ2-3
V: TRBV6-1
D: TRBD2
DNA: TGTGCCAGCAGGCCGCTTGGGGGGGGTACTGGCACAGATACGCAGTATTTT
CDR3: CASRPLGGGTGTDTQYF

size: -
J: TRBJ2-1
V: TRBV7-9
D: TRBD1
DNA: TGTGCCAGCAGCTTAGATAGGGACAGGCCTTTTTACAATGAGCAGTTCTTC
CDR3: CASSLDRDRPFYNEQFF

size: -
J: TRBJ2-3
V: TRBV7-3
D: TRBD2
DNA: TGTGCCAGCAGCCCTGGGGGGGGAGATACGCAGTATTTT
CDR3: CASSPGGGDTQYF

size: few
J: TRBJ1-6
V: TRBV25-1
D: -
DNA: TGTGCCAGCAGTAGTTGGCAATTGAGTTCACCCCTCCACTTT
CDR3: CASSSWQLSSPLHF

size: many
J: TRBJ1-1
V: TRBV27
D: -
DNA: TGCGCCAGCAGCAGCAGGGGAATGAACACTGAAGCTTTCTTT
CDR3: CASSSRGMNTEAFF

size: few
J: TRBJ2-1
V: TRBV12-3/TRBV12-4
D: -
DNA: TGTGCCAGCAGTGTGCCCCCCCTAGCGCCCAGTGAGCAGTTCTTC
CDR3: CASSVPPLAPSEQFF

size: many
J: TRBJ1-5
V: TRBV12-3/TRBV12-4
D: -
DNA: TGTGCCAGCTGCGGGCAGGGTGATCAGCCCCAGCATTTT
CDR3: CASCGQGDQPQHF

size: few
J: TRBJ2-3
V: TRBV7-2
D: -
DNA: TGTGCCAGCAGCTCCCAAAGGGATACGCAGTATTTT
CDR3: CASSSQRDTQYF

size: few
J: TRBJ2-1
V: TRBV27
D: -
DNA: TGTGCCAGCAGTTTCTCGGGAGTAGGAAATGAGCAGTTCTTC
CDR3: CASSFSGVGNEQFF

size: -
J: TRBJ2-2
V: TRBV9
D: -
DNA: TGTGCCAGCAGCGTCTTCACATCCCCCGGGGAGCTGTTTTTT
CDR3: CASSVFTSPGELFF

size: once
J: TRBJ2-1
V: TRBV7-3
D: -
DNA: TGTGCCAGCAGCTTAGATGGAGCGGAATACAATGAGCAGTTCTTC
CDR3: CASSLDGAEYNEQFF

size: many
J: TRBJ2-3
V: TRBV20-1
D: -
DNA: TGCAGTGCTATCGTGGGTGTGGGCTCGTATAGCACAGATACGCAGTATTTT
CDR3: CSAIVGVGSYSTDTQYF

size: -
J: TRBJ2-1
V: TRBV6-5
D: TRBD1
DNA: TGTGCCAGCAGTTACCGGGACAGCTACAATGAGCAGTTCTTC
CDR3: CASSYRDSYNEQFF

size: -
J: TRBJ2-3
V: TRBV10-1
D: -
DNA: TGCGCCAGCAGTGAGTCAAAGCGGCAGCCTCCTAGCACAGATACGCAGTATTTT
CDR3: CASSESKRQPPSTDTQYF

size: few
J: TRBJ2-2
V: TRBV3-1
D: -
DNA: TGTGCCAGCAGCCATGTTAGAACGAACACCGGGGAGCTGTTTTTT
CDR3: CASSHVRTNTGELFF

size: few
J: TRBJ2-3
V: TRBV20-1
D: -
DNA: TGCAGTGCCCCAGTGGGGCCAGGAGACACAGATACGCAGTATTTT
CDR3: CSAPVGPGDTDTQYF

size: -
J: TRBJ1-5
V: TRBV20-1
D: -
DNA: TGCAGTGCTACCCCTGGGGGGGGCGCCCAGCATTTT
CDR3: CSATPGGGAQHF